The clone carrying this T cell receptor (beta chain) was seen a handful of times. The antigen is undetermined. Deletions cut 4 bases from V and 1 base from J, with 9 bases between. The CDR3 loop spans 14 amino acids. This sample was taken from a study of T cell repertoires in cytomegalovirus infection. Study details: It was the public TCR beta signatures that indicated both CMV infection and matching HLA type. Whole-study results and caveats: Dominant in the ex vivo response were TCR beta clonotypes restricted by HLA-C and specific for CMV. Cumulative frequency of public TCR beta families picked out carriers of CMV plus the relevant HLA.

TCRdb redid the calling of the reads with MiXCR, one entry per CDR3 protein. Of about 530,000 distinct CDR3 sequences detected, about 26% appear once; the ten largest clones hold roughly an eighth. The rearrangement joins TRBV12-3 or TRBV12-4 to TRBJ2-3; D unclear. The source of this sequence is a human donor in good health (CMV status not recorded). Some clones in this sample may be carry-over from other donors' samples. The specimen sequenced was PBMCs. The CDR3 DNA reads TGTGCCAGCAGTTCCCCGGCGGGCACAGATACGCAGTATTTT. As protein: CASSSPAGTDTQYF.